The next 20 T cell receptor beta chains were all read from a single sample in a study of blood T cell repertoires in COVID-19. Sequencing was performed with immunoSEQ multiplex PCR; in TCRdb, only in-frame clones are kept and a portion is missing. Among about 210,000 clones, 80% were seen once, and the ten largest hold around 6.9%. Sequencing was carried out using peripheral blood. The receptor set was obtained from a man in his 60s with acute or convalescent COVID-19.

V usage is TRBV6-5 and J usage is TRBJ1-4; 9 bases align to TRBD1. V shed 4 bases and J 7 bases; nucleotides not matched to a gene: 10. This CDR3 comprises 16 residues. Germline assignment: CDR1 MNHEY and CDR2 SVGAGI. Here the CDR3 DNA reads TGTGCCAGCAGTTCCTTAGACAGGGGGACGGGTGAAAAACTGTTTTTT. Amino acid sequence: CASSSLDRGTGEKLFF.

This chain joins TRBV6-2 or TRBV6-3 and TRBJ2-7; the match to TRBD1 covers 9 bases. Germline V gene lookup returns CDR1 MNHEY and CDR2 SVGEGT. Unmatched junction bases numbered 9, after V lost 0 bases and J lost 3 bases. This CDR3 comprises 17 residues. This CDR3 reads CASSYSKTGGNIYEQYF. The CDR3 bases are TGTGCCAGCAGTTACTCGAAGACAGGGGGAAATATCTACGAGCAGTACTTC.

The V call is TRBV29-1, the J call TRBJ2-3, with a weak D call TRBD2 (6 bases). Per the germline V gene, CDR1 is SQVTM and CDR2 is ANQGSEA. Trimming removed 7 bases at V and 6 bases at J, with 17 bases between. The CDR3 loop spans 13 amino acids. The CDR3 DNA reads TGCAGCGGCACCGGGACTTCACGGGATACGCAGTATTTT. It translates to CSGTGTSRDTQYF.

This rearrangement joins TRBV6-6 to TRBJ1-5; 12 bases line up with TRBD1. This CDR3 has 16 amino acids. Looked up from germline, CDR1 is MNHNY and CDR2 is SVGAGI (reference sequence). V trimming: 6 bases; J trimming: 1 base; junction bases outside the gene matches: 4. The CDR3 sequence is CASRGQGARSNQPQHF. DNA for the CDR3: TGTGCCAGCAGGGGACAGGGGGCGCGGAGCAATCAGCCCCAGCATTTT.

The rearrangement links TRBV5-1 to TRBJ2-1; 10 bases line up with TRBD2. Looked up from germline, CDR1 is SGHRS and CDR2 is YFSETQ. V was clipped by 0 bases and J by 7 bases; unmatched bases: 7. CDR3 length: 16 amino acids. Written as DNA, the CDR3 is TGCGCCAGCAGCTTGGGAGCGGGAGGGCCGGAGAATGAGCAGTTCTTC. It is translated as CASSLGAGGPENEQFF.

This chain joins TRBV27 and TRBJ1-2; weak D call: TRBD1 (6 bases). The CDR3 covers 15 residues. Trimming left V 9 bases short and J 0 bases short, with 17 bases between. CDR1 MNHEY and CDR2 SMNVEV come from the germline V gene (reference sequence). The CDR3 region has the DNA TGTGCCAGTTCCCGCGGGGGGCTTACTAACTATGGCTACACCTTC. Translated, it gives CASSRGGLTNYGYTF.

The chain carries TRBV6-5 and TRBJ1-1; perhaps TRBD1 as D (5 bases). The CDR3 is 15 amino acids. The V gene lost 6 bases and the J gene lost 5 bases, with 19 bases spanning the gap. The germline V gene encodes CDR1 MNHEY and CDR2 SVGAGI. The CDR3 DNA follows: TGTGCCAGCAGCACCAATTCAGGGTGGCGGACTGAAGCTTTCTTT. Residues: CASSTNSGWRTEAFF.

The V call is TRBV30, the J call TRBJ2-7, with 9 nucleotides matching TRBD1. The CDR3 contains 11 residues. The germline V gene encodes CDR1 GTSNPN and CDR2 SVGIG (reference sequence). The CDR3 DNA follows: TGTGGTGCGGGACAGGGAACCGAGCAGTACTTC. Protein sequence: CGAGQGTEQYF.

For this clone: One junction end disagrees with the germline gene, perhaps due to a read error. J is TRBJ2-5 and V is TRBV15; TRBD2 might be the D (5 bases). CDR1 and CDR2 from the germline V gene are LNHNV and YYDKDF (reference sequence). This CDR3 has 16 amino acids. The CDR3 spells CTTSRDQLGLAETQYF. The CDR3 DNA follows: TGTACCACCAGCAGAGATCAACTAGGGCTTGCAGAGACCCAGTACTTC.

This clone was seen only once. The gene calls are TRBV19 and TRBJ1-2; TRBD1 is a possible D gene (5 bases). The CDR3 extends over 14 amino acids. Germline CDR1 reads LNHDA; CDR2 reads SQIVND (reference sequence). Trimming cost V 6 bases and J 4 bases, with 15 bases left between them. The CDR3: CASSQRQPLYGYTF. The CDR3 bases are TGTGCCAGTAGCCAAAGACAGCCCCTCTATGGCTACACCTTC.

The chain joins TRBV6-5 to TRBJ1-2; TRBD1 matches 9 bases. The germline V gene encodes CDR1 MNHEY and CDR2 SVGAGI. This CDR3 contains 15 residues. V was clipped by 1 base and J by 6 bases; unmatched bases: 6. The chain's CDR3 is CASSYYPGQGDGYTF. In DNA, the CDR3 is TGTGCCAGCAGTTACTACCCGGGACAGGGTGATGGCTACACCTTC.

The chain uses TRBV10-3 and TRBJ2-7; the match to TRBD2 covers 12 bases. The germline CDR1 and CDR2 sequences are ENHRY and SYGVKD. The CDR3 sequence is 13 residues long. V shed 6 bases, J shed 6 bases, and the junction held 3 bases outside the gene matches. This CDR3 is CAIRRLAGAEQYF. For the CDR3, the DNA is TGTGCCATCAGAAGACTAGCGGGAGCCGAGCAGTACTTC.

This clone has only a few counts. V is TRBV15 and J is TRBJ1-1; TRBD1 matches 9 bases. Trimming at V came to 0 bases and at J to 5 bases, leaving 4 bases not matched to a gene. Germline CDR1 and CDR2: LNHNV and YYDKDF (reference sequence). This CDR3 contains 15 residues. The CDR3 sequence is CATSRERTGDTEAFF. The CDR3 DNA sequence: TGTGCCACCAGCAGAGAAAGGACAGGGGATACTGAAGCTTTCTTT.

This clone occurred a few times. The chain uses TRBV4-2 and TRBJ2-3; 12 bases agree with TRBD2. V lost 5 bases to trimming and J lost 6 bases; unmatched junction nucleotides: 12. Germline CDR1 reads LGHNA; CDR2 reads YNFKEQ. This CDR3 is built from 17 residues. The CDR3 here is CASSTRLAGDTLDTQYF. CDR3 DNA: TGTGCCAGCAGCACTCGACTAGCGGGAGACACCCTTGATACGCAGTATTTT.

The V call is TRBV5-1, the J call TRBJ1-1; 7 bases agree with TRBD1. This CDR3 region has 13 residues. V gave up 7 bases and J gave up 0 bases; unmatched junction bases: 3. Germline V gene sequence: CDR1 SGHRS, CDR2 YFSETQ. The CDR3 DNA reads TGCGCCAGCTCGACAGGGATGAACACTGAAGCTTTCTTT. This translates into CASSTGMNTEAFF. Variable domain in full (rest from reference TRBV5-1 and TRBJ1-1): KAGVTQTPRYLIKTRGQQVTLSCSPISGHRSVSWYQQTPGQGLQFLFEYFSETQRNKGNFPGRFSGRQFSNSRSEMNVSTLELGDSALYLCASSTGMNTEAFFGQGTRLTVV.

The genes are TRBV30 and TRBJ1-2; maybe TRBD1 (6 bases). CDR3 length equals 12 residues. Germline assignment: CDR1 GTSNPN and CDR2 SVGIG (reference sequence). V lost 5 bases and J lost 4, with 11 bases in between. In nucleotides, the CDR3 is TGTGCCTGGTCTACAGGGAGCTATGGCTACACCTTC. The encoded protein is CAWSTGSYGYTF.

This chain joins TRBV11-2 and TRBJ2-5, with 12 bases aligning to TRBD2. Per the germline V gene, CDR1 is SGHAT and CDR2 is FQNNGV. CDR3 length: 16 amino acids. J gave up 4 bases and V 4 bases, and 7 bases lay outside the gene matches. Written as DNA, the CDR3 is TGTGCCAGCAGCTCCGATCAGGGACTAGCGGGAGAGACCCAGTACTTC. Protein: CASSSDQGLAGETQYF.

The gene calls are TRBV11-2 and TRBJ2-1; D might be TRBD2 (5 bases). The CDR3 sequence is 14 residues long. Trimming pared 2 bases from V and 3 bases from J, leaving 8 bases between. Germline CDR1 SGHAT, CDR2 FQNNGV. The chain's CDR3 is CASSLSTSYNEQFF. CDR3 DNA: TGTGCCAGCAGCTTAAGTACTAGCTACAATGAGCAGTTCTTC. The entire variable domain, with the rest obtained from reference TRBV11-2 and TRBJ2-1, is as follows: EAGVAQSPRYKIIEKRQSVAFWCNPISGHATLYWYQQILGQGPKLLIQFQNNGVVDDSQLPKDRFSAERLKGVDSTLKIQPAKLEDSAVYLCASSLSTSYNEQFFGPGTRLTVL.

This chain connects TRBV7-9 to TRBJ2-7; the match to TRBD1 covers 9 bases. CDR3 length: 13 amino acids. Germline V gene lookup returns CDR1 SEHNR and CDR2 FQNEAQ (reference sequence). Trimming took 6 bases from V and 4 from J; bases not matched to a gene: 4. Written as DNA, the CDR3 is TGTGCCAGCAGGAGAGGACAGGGGTACGAGCAGTACTTC. This sequence encodes CASRRGQGYEQYF.

The gene calls are TRBV7-2 and TRBJ2-7, with D maybe TRBD1 (6 bases). This CDR3 is 15 amino acids long. CDR1 and CDR2 from the germline V gene are SGHTA and FQGNSA. Between the trimmed V and J ends, which lost 5 bases and 1 base, there was a span of 15 bases. CDR3 nucleotide sequence: TGTGCCAGCAGCGCGAGGACAGTGAGTTCCTACGAGCAGTACTTC. It yields the protein CASSARTVSSYEQYF.